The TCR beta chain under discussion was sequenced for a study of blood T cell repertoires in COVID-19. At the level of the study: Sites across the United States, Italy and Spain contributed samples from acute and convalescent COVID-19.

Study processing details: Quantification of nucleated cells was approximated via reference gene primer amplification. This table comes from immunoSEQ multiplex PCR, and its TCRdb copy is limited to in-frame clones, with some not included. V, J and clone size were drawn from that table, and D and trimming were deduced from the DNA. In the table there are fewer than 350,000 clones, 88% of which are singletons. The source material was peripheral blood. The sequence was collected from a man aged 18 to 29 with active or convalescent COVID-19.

The CDR3 region is CASSLAQGATGYTF. CDR3 DNA: TGTGCCAGCAGCTTAGCGCAGGGGGCGACGGGCTACACCTTC. This sequence joins TRBV7-9 and TRBJ1-2, with TRBD1 matching over 8 bases. With 0 bases clipped from V and 8 bases from J, the junction kept 5 bases outside the gene matches. CDR3 size: 14 residues. From germline, CDR1 is SEHNR and CDR2 FQNEAQ (reference sequence).